This is a list of T cell receptor beta chains from one sample in a study of blood T cell repertoires in COVID-19. Generated by immunoSEQ multiplex PCR, the TCRdb table keeps only in-frame clones and is missing some. Of 350,000 to 400,000 clones in the sample, roughly 90% were seen once. What was sequenced was PBMCs or T cells enriched from blood (not recorded which). These TCRs come from a woman aged 25 to 39 with acute COVID-19. CDR3s include the opening cysteine and the closing phenylalanine or tryptophan. Size tells how often a clone was seen (once, few, many) or the class of an expanded clone, and some rows leave it out.

clone size | V gene | CDR3 protein
NA | TRBV20-1 | CSAPTGTGAFF
NA | TRBV27 | CASSADRISEQPQHF
few | TRBV5-3 | CARSLRGWVYGYTF
NA | TRBV27 | CASSLTRSSYNEQFF
many | TRBV6-5 | CASSRTSGGPDTQYF
few | TRBV27 | CASSPTGDLLLRYF
NA | TRBV6-2/TRBV6-3 | CASRPSPDRPGNYGYTF
NA | TRBV11-3 | CASSLDPTGRSEAFF
NA | TRBV4-3 | CASSQDPDRETFGNTIYF
NA | TRBV5-1 | CASSLLRQDNEQFF
NA | TRBV6-2/TRBV6-3 | CASSYLNSQETQYF